This TCR beta chain was documented in a study of T cell responses to AZD1222 COVID-19 vaccine. Study-level information: Timing groups of about 4 and about 12 weeks for second doses were pooled. Notes on the study in general: Across spike, vaccine-associated CD4 TCRs were found, dominant at 160-218 and 743-854. Close to half of all spike-specific TCRs reportedly target regions of the variants that are unmutated.

Only in-frame clones appear in the TCRdb table, and some are missing; sequencing was by immunoSEQ multiplex PCR. The data show roughly 130,000 clones, about 85% seen once. Germline V gives CDR1 SGHAT, CDR2 FQDESV (reference sequence). V lost 4 bases, J lost 8 bases, and 6 bases stayed unmatched. The CDR3 is made up of 15 amino acids. Regarding this clone: What it recognizes is unknown.

The rearrangement joins TRBV11-1 to TRBJ1-6, with 9 bases fitting TRBD1. This clonotype originated in an adult in good health. The sequencing used peripheral blood, collected on day 0 of AZD1222 vaccination. The CDR3 region is CASSSRTGVDSPLHF. The DNA of the CDR3 is TGTGCCAGCAGCTCCCGGACAGGGGTAGATTCACCCCTCCACTTT.